Below, 10 T cell receptor beta chains from the same sample are listed, as sequenced in a study of blood T cell repertoires in COVID-19. The method was immunoSEQ multiplex PCR; TCRdb's version includes in-frame clones alone and lacks a portion of them. In the table there are hundreds of thousands of clones, 65% to 90% of which are singletons. Sequencing used peripheral blood. The source of these receptors is a woman between 65 and 79 years old with COVID-19, enrolled during active disease.

The chain couples TRBV6-5 to TRBJ2-1; TRBD2 agrees at 12 bases. The CDR3 spans 15 residues. Germline CDR1 reads MNHEY; CDR2 reads SVGAGI. The junction had 4 bases not matched to a gene; V was cut back by 3 bases and J by 7 bases. CDR3: CASSYRTSGENEQFF. In DNA form, the CDR3 reads TGTGCCAGCAGTTATAGGACTAGCGGGGAGAATGAGCAGTTCTTC.

This clone showed up just once. This chain connects TRBV11-2 to TRBJ2-5, with D perhaps TRBD2 (6 bases). Trimming stripped 5 bases from V and 11 bases from J, with 18 bases between. This CDR3 is 13 amino acids long. Germline CDR1 reads SGHAT; CDR2 reads FQNNGV. The CDR3 spells CASSPPAGTPQYF. CDR3 DNA sequence: TGTGCCAGCAGCCCACCCGCTGGGACTCCGCAGTACTTC.

This clone was seen at least ten times. V usage is TRBV2 and J usage is TRBJ2-7, with 7 bases that match TRBD2. The germline CDR1 and CDR2 sequences are SNHLY and FYNNEI. CDR3 length: 14 amino acids. The V segment lost 7 bases and the J segment 1 base; nucleotides outside the gene matches: 7. CDR3 amino acids: CASKNGGGSYEQYF. As DNA, the CDR3 is TGTGCCAGCAAAAACGGGGGAGGGTCCTACGAGCAGTACTTC.

The CDR3 region has the DNA TGCGCCAGCAGTGCGCAGGGCACAGATACGCAGTATTTT. Residues: CASSAQGTDTQYF. V and J are TRBV10-1 and TRBJ2-3; no reliable D call. The germline V gene encodes CDR1 WNHNN and CDR2 SYGVQD (reference sequence). This CDR3 has 13 residues. With 4 bases removed from V and 1 base from J, the gap between germline ends came to 6 bases.

The J gene is TRBJ1-1, the V gene TRBV19, with TRBD1 as a possible D gene (5 bases). Deletions cut 10 bases from V and 11 bases from J, with 17 bases between. Germline CDR1 reads LNHDA; CDR2 reads SQIVND (reference sequence). The CDR3 consists of 11 residues. The DNA for the CDR3 is TGTGCCACCTCAGGGAGGGGTGGGGCTTTCTTT. Its translation: CATSGRGGAFF. Full variable domain (rest looked up from reference TRBV19 and TRBJ1-1): DGGITQSPKYLFRKEGQNVTLSCEQNLNHDAMYWYRQDPGQGLRLIYYSQIVNDFQKGDIAEGYSVSREKKESFPLTVTSAQKNPTAFYLCATSGRGGAFFGQGTRLTVV.

The chain combines TRBV10-1 with TRBJ2-1; 7 nucleotides match TRBD1. V shed 5 bases, J shed 7 bases, and the junction held 5 bases outside the gene matches. Germline values: CDR1 WNHNN, CDR2 SYGVQD (reference sequence). CDR3 length: 13 amino acids. The chain's CDR3 is CASSPGTENEQFF. CDR3 DNA sequence: TGCGCCAGCAGTCCCGGGACAGAAAATGAGCAGTTCTTC.

The chain uses TRBV7-9 and TRBJ1-2; possibly TRBD1 for D (6 bases). From germline, CDR1 is SEHNR and CDR2 FQNEAQ (reference sequence). The ends were cut back, 1 base at V and 8 bases at J, with 11 bases in the middle. The CDR3 covers 13 residues. CDR3 coding DNA: TGTGCCAGCAGCTTAGGGACAGATTGGGGCTACACCTTC. Its translation is CASSLGTDWGYTF.

V is TRBV3-1 (or the pseudogene TRBV3-2) and J is TRBJ2-5; 8 bases agree with TRBD2. CDR1 and CDR2 (germline): LGHDT, YNNKEL (reference sequence). This CDR3 spans 19 amino acids. V trimming: 4 bases; J trimming: 5 bases; junction bases outside the gene matches: 21. CDR3 DNA: TGTGCCAGCAGCCCAAGAGGTAGCGGGGTGTTCCGGAGGGGGGAGACCCAGTACTTC. It is translated as CASSPRGSGVFRRGETQYF.

The chain combines TRBV27 with TRBJ2-3, with no clear D. V lost 0 bases and J 6 bases, leaving 10 bases between the germline ends. Per the germline V gene, CDR1 is MNHEY and CDR2 is SMNVEV (reference sequence). The length of the CDR3 is 14 residues. The CDR3 coding sequence is TGTGCCAGCAGTTTATCCTCGGTTTACGATACGCAGTATTTT. Its translation is CASSLSSVYDTQYF.

The J gene is TRBJ1-5, the V gene TRBV7-2, with D maybe TRBD1 (6 bases). This CDR3 comprises 13 residues. Germline assignment: CDR1 SGHTA and CDR2 FQGNSA. Trimming took 1 base from V and 7 from J, leaving 8 bases between them. CDR3 in DNA: TGTGCCAGCAGCTTAGAGGGGGGGCAGCCCCAGCATTTT. Amino acid sequence: CASSLEGGQPQHF.